These 7 T cell receptor beta chains originate from one sample sequenced in a study of blood T cell repertoires in COVID-19. TCRdb keeps only in-frame clones here, not all; method: immunoSEQ multiplex PCR. This table holds some 290,000 clones, around 86% found once. Sample: peripheral blood. Receptors originate from a woman aged 60 to 75 with active or convalescent COVID-19.

The gene calls are TRBV5-4 and TRBJ1-2; no clear D gene. Germline V gene data show CDR1 as SGHNT and CDR2 as YYREEE (reference sequence). V was shortened by 3 bases and J by 8 bases, with 14 bases between the two germline ends. The CDR3 covers 13 residues. The DNA for the CDR3 is TGTGCCAGCAGCTCAACGGAGGGTAGGGGCTACACCTTC. Residues: CASSSTEGRGYTF. The full variable domain, in which reference TRBV5-4 and TRBJ1-2 provide the parts outside the CDR3, is ETGVTQSPTHLIKTRGQQVTLRCSSQSGHNTVSWYQQALGQGPQFIFQYYREEENGRGNFPPRFSGLQFPNYSSELNVNALELDDSALYLCASSSTEGRGYTFGSGTRLTVV.

V is TRBV7-9 and J is TRBJ2-3; a weak D match, TRBD2 (7 bases). The germline V gene has CDR1 SEHNR and CDR2 FQNEAQ (reference sequence). Trimming left V 2 bases short and J 4 bases short, with 16 bases between. This CDR3 has 16 amino acids. CDR3 sequence: CASSLWSWGGADTQYF. Written as DNA, the CDR3 is TGTGCCAGCAGCTTATGGTCTTGGGGGGGCGCAGATACGCAGTATTTT.

This chain joins TRBV7-9 and TRBJ2-1; D might be TRBD1 (7 bases). CDR3 length equals 14 residues. V was shortened by 3 bases and J by 7 bases, with 13 bases between the two germline ends. Germline V gene data show CDR1 as SEHNR and CDR2 as FQNEAQ (reference sequence). The CDR3: CASSLQGGVNEQFF. The CDR3 nucleotides are TGTGCCAGCAGCTTGCAGGGGGGTGTGAATGAGCAGTTCTTC.

The chain has TRBV3-1 (or the pseudogene TRBV3-2) and TRBJ2-2; D is perhaps TRBD1 (6 bases). The CDR3 is 16 amino acids. Between the trimmed V and J ends, which lost 7 bases and 3 bases, there was a span of 18 bases. Germline V gene data show CDR1 as LGHDT and CDR2 as YNNKEL (reference sequence). The CDR3 DNA follows: TGTGCCAGCACGAACGGACAGCTCAGGGACACCGGGGAGCTGTTTTTT. The encoded protein is CASTNGQLRDTGELFF.

The sample holds one count of this clone. The chain has TRBV19 and TRBJ2-2; D might be TRBD1 (6 bases). The V end was cut by 5 bases, the J end by 3 bases, with 16 bases between. This CDR3 comprises 16 residues. Germline V gene sequence: CDR1 LNHDA, CDR2 SQIVND (reference sequence). The DNA of the CDR3 is TGTGCCAGTAGTTCGGCCGGGACAACCTACACCGGGGAGCTGTTTTTT. Protein sequence: CASSSAGTTYTGELFF.

The rearrangement uses TRBV19 and TRBJ2-5; TRBD1 agrees at 12 bases. This CDR3 comprises 19 residues. CDR1 and CDR2 from the germline V gene are LNHDA and SQIVND (reference sequence). With V trimmed by 5 bases and J by 10 bases, 23 bases remained unmatched. DNA for the CDR3: TGTGCCAGTAGTCAAATATCCGGGACAGGGGGCGCAGGGAGTAGGGTCCAGTACTTC. This translates into CASSQISGTGGAGSRVQYF. The full variable domain, completed using reference TRBV19 and TRBJ2-5, is DGGITQSPKYLFRKEGQNVTLSCEQNLNHDAMYWYRQDPGQGLRLIYYSQIVNDFQKGDIAEGYSVSREKKESFPLTVTSAQKNPTAFYLCASSQISGTGGAGSRVQYFGPGTRLLVL.

The chain recombines TRBV7-2 with TRBJ1-2, with 9 bases matching TRBD1. Germline V gene sequence: CDR1 SGHTA, CDR2 FQGNSA. V shed 1 base, J shed 5 bases, and the junction held 17 bases outside the gene matches. This CDR3 region has 19 residues. The CDR3 DNA reads as TGTGCCAGCAGCTTAGTATGGGGACAGGGCCCTACCGGGGGATATGGCTACACCTTC. As protein: CASSLVWGQGPTGGYGYTF.